This T cell receptor beta chain was obtained from a study of shared T cell receptors in the human thymus. V was clipped by 2 bases and J by 4 bases, with 27 bases between them. This CDR3 is 19 amino acids long. Germline assignment: CDR1 LGHNT and CDR2 FRNRAP. Produced via immunoSEQ multiplex PCR; TCRdb's table is partial and in-frame only. This sample has hundreds of thousands of clones, with around three quarters found just once. This same sample was also part of a study on human thymus T cells. That paper states: The study used thymus tissue resected during corrective heart surgery. Related work found strong thymic repertoire overlap between unrelated individuals.

Specimen: thymocytes. The receptor was derived from a boy in the first two years of life with a congenital heart defect. The rearrangement joins TRBV12-5 to TRBJ2-7; maybe TRBD2 (6 bases). CDR3 residues: CASGLPHGTRPPGRYEQYF. DNA for the CDR3: TGTGCTAGTGGTTTGCCCCACGGTACTCGCCCTCCCGGGAGATACGAGCAGTACTTC.